A single sample is the source of the 8 T cell receptor beta chains below, sequenced in a study of T cells in Graves' hyperthyroidism and ophthalmopathy. Amplification targeted TCR beta CDR3 regions from RNA transcripts. The HTBI primer set was used in a first-round RT-PCR of the TCR CDR3. Each CDR3 protein is one row after TCRdb ran MiXCR on the multiplex PCR reads. The sample has 450,000 to 650,000 distinct CDR3 sequences; approximately 17% are singletons. The sequenced sample consisted of blood. The source is a woman aged 18-29 years with Graves' ophthalmopathy.

This clonotype was seen many times. This rearrangement joins TRBV7-9 to TRBJ2-7; tentatively, D is TRBD1 (6 bases). CDR1 is SEHNR, CDR2 FQNEAQ, per germline (reference sequence). The CDR3 runs 15 residues. Trimming shortened V by 1 base and J by 3 bases, and 13 bases separated the two germline ends. The CDR3 bases are TGTGCCAGCAGCTTAGGTTTATCAGGGGTCTACGAGCAGTACTTC. As protein: CASSLGLSGVYEQYF.

This clonotype was recorded at least ten times. The chain carries TRBV29-1 and TRBJ2-5; TRBD2 matches at 10 bases. This CDR3 has 14 amino acids. Germline CDR1 and CDR2: SQVTM and ANQGSEA. The V segment lost 7 bases and the J segment 4 bases; nucleotides outside the gene matches: 9. CDR3 sequence: CSGYTGTSVETQYF. The CDR3 nucleotides are TGCAGCGGGTATACCGGGACTAGCGTAGAGACCCAGTACTTC.

This clonotype was picked up many times. The chain employs TRBV6-1 and TRBJ1-2; 11 bases match TRBD1. CDR1 is MNHNS, CDR2 SASEGT, per germline. This CDR3 spans 14 amino acids. V gave up 6 bases and J gave up 4 bases; unmatched junction bases: 4. CDR3 sequence: CASRGQGATYGYTF. DNA of the CDR3: TGTGCCAGCAGAGGACAGGGGGCGACCTATGGCTACACCTTC.

This clonotype was picked up many times. CDR3 amino acids: CASSLGQGGAYTEAFF. The CDR3 region has the DNA TGTGCCAGCAGCTTAGGGCAGGGCGGAGCGTACACTGAAGCTTTCTTT. The chain recombines TRBV13 with TRBJ1-1; a weak D match, TRBD1 (5 bases). The germline V gene encodes CDR1 PRHDT and CDR2 FYEKMQ (reference sequence). Trimming left V 0 bases short and J 3 bases short, with 14 bases between. The CDR3 covers 16 residues.

J is TRBJ2-7 and V is TRBV6-1; no definite D call. V was shortened by 6 bases and J by 6 bases, with 18 bases between the two germline ends. This CDR3 contains 14 residues. CDR1 and CDR2 from the germline V gene are MNHNS and SASEGT. The CDR3 here is CASSQQLSSFEQYF. CDR3 DNA: TGTGCCAGCAGCCAACAGCTATCCTCTTTCGAGCAGTACTTC.

This clonotype was seen many times. The V call is TRBV11-3, the J call TRBJ2-1; TRBD1 agrees at 8 bases. The CDR3 length is 15 residues. The V segment lost 4 bases and the J segment 9 bases; nucleotides outside the gene matches: 11. Germline V gene data show CDR1 as SGHNT and CDR2 as YENEEA. The chain's CDR3 is CASSSRDRPLGEQFF. In DNA, the CDR3 is TGTGCCAGCAGCTCACGGGACAGGCCCCTCGGTGAGCAGTTCTTC.

V usage is TRBV29-1 and J usage is TRBJ2-7; D is unresolved. Germline CDR1 and CDR2: SQVTM and ANQGSEA. V was trimmed by 3 bases and J by 1 base, leaving 4 bases between them. CDR3 length equals 11 residues. The CDR3 region is CSVESSYEQYF. The CDR3 DNA is TGCAGCGTTGAGAGTTCCTACGAGCAGTACTTC.

The V call is TRBV3-1, the J call TRBJ2-5; TRBD2 is a possible D gene (5 bases). Germline V gene lookup returns CDR1 LGHDT and CDR2 YNNKEL (reference sequence). V was trimmed by 5 bases and J by 5 bases, leaving 18 bases between them. CDR3 length equals 15 residues. CDR3 bases: TGTGCCAGCAGCTCGAAACTAGAGTTTGCGGAGACCCAGTACTTC. Protein sequence: CASSSKLEFAETQYF.